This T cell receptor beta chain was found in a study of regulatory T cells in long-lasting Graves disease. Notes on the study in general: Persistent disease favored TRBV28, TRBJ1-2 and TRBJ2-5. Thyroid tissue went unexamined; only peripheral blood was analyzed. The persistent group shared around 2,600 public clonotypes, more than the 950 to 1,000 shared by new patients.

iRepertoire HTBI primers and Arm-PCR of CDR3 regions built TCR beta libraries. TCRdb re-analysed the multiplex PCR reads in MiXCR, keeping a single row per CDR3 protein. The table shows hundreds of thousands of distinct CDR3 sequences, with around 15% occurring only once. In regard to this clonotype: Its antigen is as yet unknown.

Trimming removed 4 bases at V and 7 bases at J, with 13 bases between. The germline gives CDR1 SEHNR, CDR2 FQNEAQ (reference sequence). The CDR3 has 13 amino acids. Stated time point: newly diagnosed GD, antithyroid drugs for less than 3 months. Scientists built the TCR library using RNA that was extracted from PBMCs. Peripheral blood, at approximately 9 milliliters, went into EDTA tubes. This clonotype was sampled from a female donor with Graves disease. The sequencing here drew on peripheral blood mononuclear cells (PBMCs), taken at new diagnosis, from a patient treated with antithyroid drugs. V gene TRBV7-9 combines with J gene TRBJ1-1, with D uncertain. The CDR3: CASSWADALEAFF. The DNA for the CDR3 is TGTGCCAGCAGCTGGGCGGACGCCCTTGAAGCTTTCTTT.